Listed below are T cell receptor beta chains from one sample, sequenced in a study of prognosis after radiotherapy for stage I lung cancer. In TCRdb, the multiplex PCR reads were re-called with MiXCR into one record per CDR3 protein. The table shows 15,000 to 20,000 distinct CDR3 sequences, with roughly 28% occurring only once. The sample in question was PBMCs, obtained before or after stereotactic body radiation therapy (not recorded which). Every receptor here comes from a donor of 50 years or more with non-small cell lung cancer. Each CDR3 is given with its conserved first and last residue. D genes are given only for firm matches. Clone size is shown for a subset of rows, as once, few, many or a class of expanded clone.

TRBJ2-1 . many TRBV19 TGTGCCAGTAGTATAGGATCATATGAGCAGTTCTTC CASSIGSYEQFF
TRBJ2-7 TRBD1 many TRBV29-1 TGCAGCGTTGAATATCTGGGACAGGGTAGCTACGAGCAGTACTTC CSVEYLGQGSYEQYF
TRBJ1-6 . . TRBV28 TGTGCCAGCAGTTTGGACATGTCAGGGGCGTCCCTCCACTTT CASSLDMSGASLHF
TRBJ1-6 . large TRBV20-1 TGCAGCGCAGGGGCAGGACCGAATTCACCCCTCCACTTT CSAGAGPNSPLHF
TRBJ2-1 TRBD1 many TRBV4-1 TGCGCCAGCAGCCAAGATTGGGGGATCAGGGGGCCGCGTCCCTTCTTC CASSQDWGIRGPRPFF
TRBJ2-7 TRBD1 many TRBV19 TGTGCCAGTAGTCCCCACACTGACAGGGGCGAGCAGTACTTC CASSPHTDRGEQYF
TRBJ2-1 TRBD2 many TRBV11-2 TGTGCCAGCAGCCCACCGACTAGCGGGATCACCAATGAGCAGTTCTTC CASSPPTSGITNEQFF
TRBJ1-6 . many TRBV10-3 TGTGCCATCAGACAGGGTCCGAATTCACCCCTCCACTTT CAIRQGPNSPLHF
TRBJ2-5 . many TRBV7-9 TGTGCCAGCCGCCAGGTAGAGACCCAGTACTTC CASRQVETQYF
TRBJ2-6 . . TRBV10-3 TGTGCCATCAGGACCGGGACATGGCCTGGGGCCAATGTCCTGACTTTC CAIRTGTWPGANVLTF
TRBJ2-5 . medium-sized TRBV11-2 TGTGCCAGCAGCTTAGATGAGACCCAGTACTTC CASSLDETQYF